This is a list of T cell receptor beta chains from one sample in a study of blood T cell repertoires in COVID-19. Profiling relied on immunoSEQ multiplex PCR, and the TCRdb table lists in-frame clones only, not all of them. This table holds fewer than 350,000 clones, around 85% found once. The specimen sequenced was PBMCs or T cells enriched from blood (not recorded which). Receptors were obtained from a woman in her forties or fifties who had recovered from COVID-19. Each CDR3 is given with its conserved first and last residue. Fields, in order: J gene, clone size, D gene, V gene, CDR3 DNA, CDR3 protein. D genes are given only for firm matches. A row's size may be missing; if present it is once, few, many or a size class.

TRBJ2-5,.,.,TRBV7-6,TGTGCCAGCAGCTTAGAAGCCAGGGGAGAGGGAGAGACCCAGTACTTC,CASSLEARGEGETQYF
TRBJ2-3,.,TRBD1,TRBV5-1,TGCGCCAGCAGCTTGGAGGGACAGGAGATCACAGATACGCAGTATTTT,CASSLEGQEITDTQYF
TRBJ1-5,.,.,TRBV15,TGTGCCACTGCGCAGGGGAGTATTAGCAATCAGCCCCAGCATTTT,CATAQGSISNQPQHF
TRBJ2-5,.,.,TRBV7-6,TGTGCCAGCAGCTCCAAATCTAGCCTGGTACAAGAGACCCAGTACTTC,CASSSKSSLVQETQYF
TRBJ2-3,few,TRBD2,TRBV5-1,TGCGCCAGCAGCCCTACTAGCGGGATTAGCACAGATACGCAGTATTTT,CASSPTSGISTDTQYF
TRBJ2-7,few,TRBD2,TRBV5-1,TGCGCCAGCAGCCAGGCGGGAGGGCCTCTGTACGAGCAGTACTTC,CASSQAGGPLYEQYF
TRBJ2-5,.,.,TRBV2,TGTGCCAGCAAGCGGCAGAACGCCAACCAAGAGACCCAGTACTTC,CASKRQNANQETQYF
TRBJ2-6,few,.,TRBV7-2,TGTGCCAGCAGCTTACCCGGGGGGGCCAACGTCCTGACTTTC,CASSLPGGANVLTF
TRBJ2-7,.,.,TRBV30,TGTGCCTGGAACGGACAAACCTACGAGCAGTACTTC,CAWNGQTYEQYF
TRBJ2-7,.,.,TRBV7-3,TGTGCCAGCAGCATAGGACCACTGGGGCCCTACGAGCAGTACTTC,CASSIGPLGPYEQYF
TRBJ2-6,.,.,TRBV7-9,TGTGCCAGCAGCTCGACAAGTACTGGGGCCAACGTCCTGACTTTC,CASSSTSTGANVLTF
TRBJ1-1,few,TRBD1,TRBV6-1,TGTGCCAGCAGTGATCCGTACAGGGGAGGAACTGAAGCTTTCTTT,CASSDPYRGGTEAFF
TRBJ2-7,few,.,TRBV3-1/TRBV3-2,TGTGCCAGCAGCCAAGATGTGGGAGCCTACGAGCAGTACTTC,CASSQDVGAYEQYF
TRBJ1-2,.,.,TRBV2,TGTGCCAGCAAAGAGGACATCCCGGGCTATGGCTACACCTTC,CASKEDIPGYGYTF
TRBJ2-3,.,.,TRBV19,TGTGCCAGTAGTATCAGGGAGGACACAGATACGCAGTATTTT,CASSIREDTDTQYF
TRBJ2-7,once,.,TRBV27,TGTGCCAGCAGTTTATCGAGTCCAGGGGAGCAGTACTTC,CASSLSSPGEQYF
TRBJ1-6,.,TRBD1,TRBV5-6,TGTGCCAGCAGCCCTATCCCGGGACAGGGAGGTTCACCCCTCCACTTT,CASSPIPGQGGSPLHF
TRBJ1-1,few,TRBD1,TRBV19,TGTGCCAGTGCGGGGCTCCGGACAGGGGGCACTGAAGCTTTCTTT,CASAGLRTGGTEAFF
TRBJ2-1,.,.,TRBV2,TGTGCCAGCAGTCGACTCCCGAGCGCCTACAATGAGCAGTTCTTC,CASSRLPSAYNEQFF
TRBJ2-7,.,TRBD2,TRBV7-8,TGTGCCAGCAGCACTACTAGCGGGGGCTACGAGCAGTACTTC,CASSTTSGGYEQYF
TRBJ1-1,.,TRBD1,TRBV19,TGTGCCAGTAACGACAGGGGTTTAATGAACACTGAAGCTTTCTTT,CASNDRGLMNTEAFF
TRBJ1-1,.,.,TRBV27,TGTGCCAGCAGGGGCGCCCCGGGGGGCGGGAACACTGAAGCTTTCTTT,CASRGAPGGGNTEAFF
TRBJ2-7,.,TRBD2,TRBV7-2,TGTGCCAGCAGCTCGCGGACTAGCGGAACCTACGAGCAGTACTTC,CASSSRTSGTYEQYF
TRBJ2-5,.,.,TRBV9,TGTGCCAGCAGCGTAGGCCCGGGGGACCAAGAGACCCAGTACTTC,CASSVGPGDQETQYF
TRBJ1-2,few,.,TRBV30,TGTGCCTGGAGTGTCGACAGGAACTATGGCTACACCTTC,CAWSVDRNYGYTF
TRBJ2-3,.,.,TRBV27,TGTGCCAGCAGTCTCCGACAGACCCTAGATACGCAGTATTTT,CASSLRQTLDTQYF
TRBJ1-4,.,.,TRBV29-1,TGCAGCGTTTCAGATGGCACAACTAATGAAAAACTGTTTTTT,CSVSDGTTNEKLFF
TRBJ2-2,.,TRBD2,TRBV5-6,TGTGCCAGCAGCATGGGACTAGCGGGAGTATTCGCCGGGGAGCTGTTTTTT,CASSMGLAGVFAGELFF
TRBJ1-3,once,.,TRBV15,TGTGCCACCAGCAGGTCACTTAGCTCTGGAAACACCATATATTTT,CATSRSLSSGNTIYF
TRBJ2-5,.,TRBD1,TRBV2,TGTGCCGACAAAGTACAGGGGGCCGGAGAGACCCAGTACTTC,CADKVQGAGETQYF
TRBJ1-4,.,TRBD1,TRBV2,TGTGCCAGCAGCCGACAGGGCGGATTGAGGAATGAAAAACTGTTTTTT,CASSRQGGLRNEKLFF
TRBJ2-1,few,TRBD2,TRBV6-4,TGTGCCAGCAGCAACGGGACTAGCGGGGATCAAAGCTCCTACAATGAGCAGTTCTTC,CASSNGTSGDQSSYNEQFF
TRBJ1-2,.,.,TRBV7-9,TGTGCCAGCAGCTTAGCGGGGGCAGGGGTTTACTATGGCTACACCTTC,CASSLAGAGVYYGYTF
TRBJ2-3,.,.,TRBV16,TGTGCCAGCAGCCGAGACAGAGACCACACAGATACGCAGTATTTT,CASSRDRDHTDTQYF
TRBJ2-7,.,.,TRBV28,TGTGCCAGCAGTGACGGGTACGAGCAGTACTTC,CASSDGYEQYF
TRBJ2-5,once,TRBD1,TRBV18,TGTGCCAGCTCACCACCGGGACAGCCCAGGGAGACCCAGTACTTC,CASSPPGQPRETQYF
TRBJ1-5,.,.,TRBV30,TGTGCCTGGAGTAAACAGGAGTATCAGCCCCAGCATTTT,CAWSKQEYQPQHF
TRBJ2-7,.,.,TRBV5-6,TGTGCCAGCAGCTTCGTGGTCGGGAGCTCCTACGAGCAGTACTTC,CASSFVVGSSYEQYF
TRBJ2-4,.,.,TRBV3-1/TRBV3-2,TGTGCCAGCAGTTTCCTAGCCAAAAACATTCAGTACTTC,CASSFLAKNIQYF
TRBJ2-5,.,TRBD2,TRBV7-9,TGTGCCAGCAGCCAGGGACTAGCGGGGGAGACCCAGTACTTC,CASSQGLAGETQYF
TRBJ2-7,.,TRBD2,TRBV11-2,TGTGCCAGCAGCTTAATCTCGGGGGGCTCCTACGAGCAGTACTTC,CASSLISGGSYEQYF
TRBJ2-3,.,TRBD2,TRBV28,TGTGCCAGCAGTTTAGGGACTAGCGGGGTTAGCACAGATACGCAGTATTTT,CASSLGTSGVSTDTQYF
TRBJ1-6,.,.,TRBV3-1/TRBV3-2,TGTGCCAGCAGCCAACAAACCACAGGGTTTTCACCCCTCCACTTT,CASSQQTTGFSPLHF
TRBJ1-2,.,.,TRBV30,TGTGCCTGGAGGCAGGGACACGCCGCTGTCGGCTACACCTTC,CAWRQGHAAVGYTF
TRBJ1-1,.,.,TRBV6-5,TGTGCCAGCAGTTCGGACACTGAAGCTTTCTTT,CASSSDTEAFF
TRBJ1-1,few,TRBD1,TRBV5-6,TGTGCCAGCAGCTTTAGGGGGCGGGTACTGAACACTGAAGCTTTCTTT,CASSFRGRVLNTEAFF
TRBJ1-5,.,.,TRBV4-2,TGTGCCAGCAGCCATCTGTTAGGACAGCTCAATAGCAATCAGCCCCAGCATTTT,CASSHLLGQLNSNQPQHF
TRBJ1-2,.,.,TRBV6-5,TGTGCCAGCAGAGCCCCAGGGGATTATGGCTACACCTTC,CASRAPGDYGYTF
TRBJ1-5,.,TRBD1,TRBV28,TGTGCCAGTACAGGGGGCTTTGTCAATCAGCCCCAGCATTTT,CASTGGFVNQPQHF
TRBJ1-1,.,TRBD1,TRBV3-1/TRBV3-2,TGTGCCAGCGTCGGGGACAGGCGGAGGGCTGAAGCTTTCTTT,CASVGDRRRAEAFF